Included here is one T cell receptor (beta chain) sequence, with context. Axillary draining lymph nodes of breast cancer patients supplied the node samples. Via MiXCR, TCRdb re-called the multiplex PCR reads, giving one row per CDR3 protein. The sample records approximately 210,000 distinct CDR3 sequences, about a third being singletons. The data were obtained in a study of breast tumors, draining lymph nodes, adjacent tissues. CDR1 KGHDR and CDR2 SFDVKD come from the germline V gene. V lost 10 bases and J lost 0; bases outside the gene matches: 4. The CDR3 spans 13 residues. Sequenced: axillary lymph node tissue. This TCR was recovered from a female donor with breast cancer. Some clones in this sample may be carry-over from other donors' samples. The chain is built from TRBV24-1 and TRBJ2-5, with 7 bases fitting TRBD1. The CDR3 coding sequence is TGTGCCACTTCGACAGGGCACCAAGAGACCCAGTACTTC. It is translated as CATSTGHQETQYF.